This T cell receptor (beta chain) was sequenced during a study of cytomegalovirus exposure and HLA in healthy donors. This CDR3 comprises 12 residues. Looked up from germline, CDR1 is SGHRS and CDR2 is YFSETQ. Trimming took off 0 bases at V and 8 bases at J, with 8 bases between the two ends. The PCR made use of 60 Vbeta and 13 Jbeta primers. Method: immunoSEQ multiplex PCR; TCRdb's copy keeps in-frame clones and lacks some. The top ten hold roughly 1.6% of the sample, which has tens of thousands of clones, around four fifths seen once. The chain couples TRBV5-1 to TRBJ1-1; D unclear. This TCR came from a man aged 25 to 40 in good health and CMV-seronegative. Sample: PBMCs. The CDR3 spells CASSLDGLEAFF. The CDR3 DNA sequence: TGCGCCAGCAGCTTGGATGGGCTAGAAGCTTTCTTT.